This is a list of T cell receptor beta chains from one sample in a study of OX40 agonist ivuxolimab in advanced cancers. Sequencing was performed with immunoSEQ multiplex PCR; in TCRdb, only in-frame clones are kept and a portion is missing. Among approximately 17,000 clones listed, roughly four fifths were seen once. The sample in question was CD4+ or CD8+ T cells sorted from blood, obtained in a trial of the OX40 agonist ivuxolimab. The source is an adult with an advanced solid tumor such as melanoma, head and neck, liver or kidney cancer. Each CDR3 is given with its conserved first and last residue. D genes are given only for firm matches. The listing skips clone size in some rows; elsewhere it reads once, few, many or a size class.

size	V	D	J	DNA	CDR3
NA	TRBV9	NA	TRBJ1-1	TGTGCCAGCAGCGTAGTACGTACAGTAGATGAAGCTTTCTTT	CASSVVRTVDEAFF
once	TRBV5-1	NA	TRBJ2-1	TGCGCCAGCAGCTTGGTAGACAATGAGCAGTTCTTC	CASSLVDNEQFF
NA	TRBV9	NA	TRBJ2-3	TGTGCCAGCAGCGACTACCAAGCGTTAGGAGATACGCAGTATTTT	CASSDYQALGDTQYF
NA	TRBV5-1	NA	TRBJ2-5	TGCGCCAGCAGCTTGAGGGGGGGCCAAGAGACCCAGTACTTC	CASSLRGGQETQYF
once	TRBV6-6	NA	TRBJ1-5	TGTGCCAGCAGTTACACCACAGGCTTCGGGCCCCAGCATTTT	CASSYTTGFGPQHF
NA	TRBV9	NA	TRBJ2-7	TGTGCCAGCAGCGTAGCAGGGACCCACGAGCAGTACTTC	CASSVAGTHEQYF
once	TRBV6-5	NA	TRBJ1-6	TGTGCCAGCAGTTACTCGGACGGAAAGAATTCACCCCTCCACTTT	CASSYSDGKNSPLHF
NA	TRBV10-3	TRBD2	TRBJ2-7	TGTGCCATCAGTGGGGTGAAGCGGGGTTCCTACGAGCAGTACTTC	CAISGVKRGSYEQYF
once	TRBV6-5	NA	TRBJ1-5	TGTGCCAGCAGTTACGGGGACGGCAATCAGCCCCAGCATTTT	CASSYGDGNQPQHF
NA	TRBV30	NA	TRBJ2-3	TGTGCCTGGAGTGTACTAGGCACAGATACGCAGTATTTT	CAWSVLGTDTQYF
few	TRBV7-9	NA	TRBJ2-5	TGTGCCAGCAGCTTTCTCCTTGGACATCGAGAAGGAGAGACCCAGTACTTC	CASSFLLGHREGETQYF
NA	TRBV5-8	NA	TRBJ2-7	TGTGCCAGCAGCTGGGCCCGCGGCTACGAGCAGTACTTC	CASSWARGYEQYF
NA	TRBV5-6	TRBD1	TRBJ1-1	TGTGCCAGCAGCTGGGGACAGAAGAACACTGAAGCTTTCTTT	CASSWGQKNTEAFF
NA	TRBV27	NA	TRBJ2-1	TGTGCCAGCTCTCCGCGGGTAAGCTCCTACAATGAGCAGTTCTTC	CASSPRVSSYNEQFF